This T cell receptor beta chain was obtained from a study of blood T cells in healthy people across ages. For the second PCR, which ran for about 7 to 11 cycles, a sample-barcoded 5' primer and a J-beta primer mix were used. TCRdb fed the 5' RACE reads into MiXCR, producing one record per CDR3 protein. The sample gives about 780,000 distinct CDR3 sequences, about 42% of which show up once; 15% to 20% is in the top ten. Study results and caveats: Per million T cells, TCR beta diversity dropped roughly linearly as age increased. With naive T cell percentage, TCR beta diversity showed a strong correlation. Any conclusive comparison of naive versus antigen-experienced cells was prevented by using unsorted PBMCs.

This clonotype was counted at least ten times. Its matching antigen is unknown. Germline CDR1 and CDR2: SGHDN and FVKESK. V trimming: 1 base; J trimming: 3 bases; junction bases outside the gene matches: 5. The CDR3 contains 15 residues. The material sequenced was blood. V usage is TRBV14 and J usage is TRBJ2-7, with 8 bases matching TRBD1. The clonotype originates from a man older than 75 in good health. The CDR3 nucleotides are TGTGCCAGCAGCCAAGGTATCGGACAGGGCTACGAGCAGTACTTC. Its translation is CASSQGIGQGYEQYF.